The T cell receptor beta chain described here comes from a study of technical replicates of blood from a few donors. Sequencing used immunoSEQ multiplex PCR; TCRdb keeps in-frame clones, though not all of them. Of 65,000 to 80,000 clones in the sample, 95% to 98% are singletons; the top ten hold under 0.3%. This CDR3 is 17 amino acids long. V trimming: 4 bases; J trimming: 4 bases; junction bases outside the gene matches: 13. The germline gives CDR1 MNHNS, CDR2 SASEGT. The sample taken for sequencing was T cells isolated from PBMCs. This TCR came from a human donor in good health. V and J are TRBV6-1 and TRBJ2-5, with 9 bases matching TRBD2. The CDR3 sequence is CASSGGGFSGRTETQYF. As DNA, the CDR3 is TGTGCCAGCAGTGGAGGGGGATTTAGCGGGAGAACAGAGACCCAGTACTTC.